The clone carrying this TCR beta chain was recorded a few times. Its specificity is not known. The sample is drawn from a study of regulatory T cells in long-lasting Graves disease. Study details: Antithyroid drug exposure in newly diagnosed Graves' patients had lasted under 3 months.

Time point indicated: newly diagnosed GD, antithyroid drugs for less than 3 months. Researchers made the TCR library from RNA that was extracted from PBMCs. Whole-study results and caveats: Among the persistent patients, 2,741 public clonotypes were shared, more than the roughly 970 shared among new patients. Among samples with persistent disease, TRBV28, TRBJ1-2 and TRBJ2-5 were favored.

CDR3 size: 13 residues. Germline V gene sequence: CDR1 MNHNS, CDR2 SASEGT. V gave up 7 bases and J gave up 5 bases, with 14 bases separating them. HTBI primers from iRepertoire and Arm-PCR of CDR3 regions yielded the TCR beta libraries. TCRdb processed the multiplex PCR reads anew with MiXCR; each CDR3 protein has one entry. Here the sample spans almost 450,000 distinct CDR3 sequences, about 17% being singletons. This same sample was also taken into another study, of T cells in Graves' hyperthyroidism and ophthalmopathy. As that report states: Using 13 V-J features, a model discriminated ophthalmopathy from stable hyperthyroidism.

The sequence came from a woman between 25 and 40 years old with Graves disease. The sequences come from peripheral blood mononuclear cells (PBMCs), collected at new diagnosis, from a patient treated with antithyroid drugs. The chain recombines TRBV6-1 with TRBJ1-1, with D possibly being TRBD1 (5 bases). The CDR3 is CASTEERGTEAFF. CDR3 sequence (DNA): TGTGCCAGCACCGAAGAAAGGGGAACTGAAGCTTTCTTT.